This is a list of T cell receptor beta chains from one sample in a study of type 1 regulatory T cells. Their recognized antigens are unknown. Each CDR3 protein gets one entry after TCRdb re-called the reads with MiXCR. The sample lists more than 50,000 distinct CDR3 sequences; 60% to 65% were seen once. Sequencing was performed on cultured non-Tr1 T cells, either the whole culture or a sorted T cell fraction (not recorded which). These receptor sequences come from a human donor in good health. The CDR3 runs from the conserved cysteine through the conserved F or W. Fields, in order: V gene, D gene, J gene, clone size, CDR3 protein, CDR3 DNA. D genes are given only for firm matches. Clone size, where shown, is once, few, many, or a class for clones that have expanded.

>TRBV18|TRBD1|TRBJ1-1|.
CASSPRQGDTEAFF
TGTGCCAGCTCACCGCGACAGGGTGACACTGAAGCTTTCTTT
>TRBV11-2|.|TRBJ2-1|.
CATAVSYNEQFF
TGTGCCACCGCCGTTTCCTACAATGAGCAGTTCTTC
>TRBV12-3/TRBV12-4|.|TRBJ2-1|.
CASSPQRNSYNEQFF
TGTGCCAGCAGTCCACAGCGGAACTCCTACAATGAGCAGTTCTTC
>TRBV20-1|.|TRBJ1-5|.
CSAEGTGGYQPQHF
TGCAGTGCTGAGGGGACCGGGGGATATCAGCCCCAGCATTTT
>TRBV5-1|TRBD2|TRBJ2-5|once
CASSSGLAGLETQYF
TGCGCCAGCAGTTCGGGACTAGCGGGATTGGAGACCCAGTACTTC
>TRBV7-9|TRBD2|TRBJ2-7|.
CASSFAGTSGTPYEQYF
TGTGCCAGCAGCTTCGCCGGGACTAGCGGGACCCCCTACGAGCAGTACTTC
>TRBV6-2/TRBV6-3|.|TRBJ2-7|few
CASTRRTTISYEQYF
TGTGCCAGCACCAGAAGGACCACTATCTCCTACGAGCAGTACTTC
>TRBV20-1|.|TRBJ1-1|.
CSASQDMNTEAFF
TGCAGTGCTTCCCAAGACATGAACACTGAAGCTTTCTTT
>TRBV30|.|TRBJ2-2|.
CAWSENTGELFF
TGTGCCTGGAGTGAAAACACCGGGGAGCTGTTTTTT
>TRBV7-2|TRBD2|TRBJ2-3|few
CASSLLAGGGADTQYF
TGTGCCAGCAGCTTACTAGCGGGAGGTGGGGCAGATACGCAGTATTTT
>TRBV7-8|.|TRBJ1-4|.
CASSQFGQMNEKLFF
TGTGCCAGCAGCCAATTTGGACAGATGAATGAAAAACTGTTTTTT
>TRBV5-1|.|TRBJ2-3|.
CASSLVSSSTDTQYF
TGCGCCAGCAGCTTGGTGTCTAGCAGCACAGATACGCAGTATTTT
>TRBV28|.|TRBJ1-2|.
CASSLLDTLGYTF
TGTGCCAGCAGTTTATTAGATACTTTGGGCTACACCTTC
>TRBV7-2|.|TRBJ2-7|.
CASRGQAVSHEQYF
TGTGCCAGCAGGGGGCAGGCGGTTTCTCACGAGCAGTACTTC
>TRBV20-1|.|TRBJ2-4|.
CSALMGGGIKNIQYF
TGCAGTGCACTCATGGGGGGAGGAATCAAAAACATTCAGTACTTC
>TRBV29-1|.|TRBJ1-4|few
CSVARGRTNEKLFF
TGCAGCGTTGCACGGGGAAGAACTAATGAAAAACTGTTTTTT
>TRBV4-1|TRBD1|TRBJ1-5|.
CASSQVPGGASNQPQHF
TGCGCCAGCAGCCAAGTCCCAGGGGGGGCCTCCAATCAGCCCCAGCATTTT
>TRBV4-2|.|TRBJ2-5|.
CASSQERLRETQYF
TGTGCCAGCAGCCAAGAACGGTTGCGGGAGACCCAGTACTTC
>TRBV2|.|TRBJ2-1|.
CASTTGRTDEQFF
TGTGCCAGCACGACTGGGAGAACCGATGAGCAGTTCTTC
>TRBV18|TRBD2|TRBJ2-5|few
CASSPRLALQETQYF
TGTGCCAGCTCACCAAGACTAGCGCTCCAAGAGACCCAGTACTTC
>TRBV10-3|.|TRBJ1-3|.
CAITEGESTIYF
TGTGCCATCACCGAGGGGGAGAGCACCATATATTTT
>TRBV18|.|TRBJ2-7|medium-sized
CASSPSSAEQYF
TGTGCCAGCTCACCGTCCTCAGCGGAGCAGTACTTC
>TRBV12-3/TRBV12-4|TRBD2|TRBJ2-3|.
CASSLGLAETADTQYF
TGTGCCAGCAGTTTAGGACTAGCGGAGACCGCGGATACGCAGTATTTT
>TRBV7-8|.|TRBJ2-3|few
CASRFGNTDTQYF
TGTGCCAGCAGGTTCGGGAACACAGATACGCAGTATTTT
>TRBV30|TRBD2|TRBJ2-5|.
CACASGRIGTQYF
TGTGCCTGCGCTAGCGGGAGGATAGGGACCCAGTACTTC
>TRBV5-1|.|TRBJ1-6|.
CASSEIPGVNNSPLHF
TGCGCCAGCAGCGAAATACCAGGGGTTAATAATTCACCCCTCCACTTT
>TRBV5-4|.|TRBJ2-5|once
CASSWETQYF
TGTGCCAGCAGCTGGGAGACCCAGTACTTC
>TRBV20-1|.|TRBJ2-7|.
CSAPGRLASYEQYF
TGCAGTGCCCCCGGGAGACTGGCCAGCTACGAGCAGTACTTC
>TRBV7-9|.|TRBJ2-5|few
CASSKPPGPETQYF
TGTGCCAGCAGCAAACCTCCGGGTCCGGAGACCCAGTACTTC
>TRBV19|.|TRBJ1-5|.
CASTTQVTGNQPQHF
TGTGCCAGTACCACCCAGGTAACGGGCAATCAGCCCCAGCATTTT
>TRBV12-3/TRBV12-4|.|TRBJ2-1|once
CASSLVLGGEQFF
TGTGCCAGCAGTTTAGTCCTGGGAGGCGAGCAGTTCTTC
>TRBV7-2|.|TRBJ2-5|.
CASSGWAGNQETQYF
TGTGCCAGCAGCGGATGGGCAGGAAACCAAGAGACCCAGTACTTC
>TRBV7-2|.|TRBJ2-7|.
CASSLAADWEAYEQYF
TGTGCCAGCAGCTTAGCGGCCGACTGGGAAGCCTACGAGCAGTACTTC
>TRBV19|.|TRBJ1-2|.
CASSPRDKLSDGYTF
TGTGCCAGTAGTCCACGGGACAAGCTTTCTGACGGCTACACCTTC
>TRBV4-3|.|TRBJ1-2|.
CASSQPPISGSYGYTF
TGCGCCAGCAGCCAACCCCCAATTTCGGGGTCCTATGGCTACACCTTC
>TRBV3-1|TRBD1|TRBJ1-1|few
CASSQDTGGTEAFF
TGTGCCAGCAGCCAAGACACAGGGGGCACTGAAGCTTTCTTT
>TRBV20-1|TRBD1|TRBJ2-6|.
CSARLPRGQGTSGANVLTF
TGCAGTGCTAGACTCCCCCGCGGACAGGGAACTTCTGGGGCCAACGTCCTGACTTTC
>TRBV6-2/TRBV6-3|.|TRBJ1-2|.
CASSYSIPQDGYTF
TGTGCCAGCAGTTACTCGATCCCCCAAGATGGCTACACCTTC
>TRBV28|.|TRBJ2-2|.
CASSRAYRNTGELFF
TGTGCCAGCAGTCGTGCTTACCGGAACACCGGGGAGCTGTTTTTT
>TRBV14|TRBD2|TRBJ2-2|.
CASSQNLIAGGTGELFF
TGTGCCAGCAGCCAAAATTTAATAGCGGGAGGCACCGGGGAGCTGTTTTTT
>TRBV20-1|.|TRBJ2-7|.
CSARRISAPYEQYF
TGCAGTGCTAGACGGATTTCGGCCCCCTACGAGCAGTACTTC
>TRBV6-5|.|TRBJ1-2|.
CASSYSKSWSGLPSRNYGYTF
TGTGCCAGCAGTTACTCGAAATCTTGGTCAGGGTTGCCCTCGCGTAACTATGGCTACACCTTC
>TRBV29-1|.|TRBJ2-1|.
CSVTVTGNEQFF
TGCAGCGTTACGGTGACGGGAAATGAGCAGTTCTTC
>TRBV6-5|TRBD2|TRBJ2-5|.
CASRRLGTSRETQYF
TGTGCCAGCAGACGACTCGGGACTAGCCGAGAGACCCAGTACTTC
>TRBV24-1|.|TRBJ2-3|.
CATADRTSTDTQYF
TGTGCCACGGCCGACAGAACTAGCACAGATACGCAGTATTTT
>TRBV2|.|TRBJ2-3|.
CASSLDKFLQYF
TGTGCCAGCAGCTTGGACAAATTCCTGCAGTATTTT
>TRBV10-2|TRBD1|TRBJ1-2|.
CASIPGQDYGYTF
TGCGCCAGCATTCCGGGACAGGACTATGGCTACACCTTC
>TRBV7-9|.|TRBJ1-1|once
CVSSLGISGTRSNTEAFF
TGTGTCAGCAGCTTAGGCATTTCGGGGACAAGGTCCAACACTGAAGCTTTCTTT